What follows describes a single T cell receptor (beta chain). Just one base apart from a much larger clone, this may be a read error. The sample is drawn from a study of T cells after yellow fever vaccination. This CDR3 spans 13 amino acids. Germline CDR1 DFQATT, CDR2 SNEGSKA (reference sequence). TCRdb recomputed calls from the 5' RACE reads with MiXCR, one row per CDR3 protein. The table includes approximately 600,000 distinct CDR3 sequences, roughly an eighth detected once. This receptor was obtained from a man aged 25 to 40 who received the YFV17D yellow fever vaccine. The chain has TRBV20-1 and TRBJ2-5; 7 nucleotides line up with TRBD1. The input for sequencing was PBMCs, taken on the day of the yellow fever booster vaccination. CDR3 DNA: TGCAGTGCTATCTCGACAGGGCAAGAGACCCAGTCCTTC. Translation: CSAISTGQETQSF.